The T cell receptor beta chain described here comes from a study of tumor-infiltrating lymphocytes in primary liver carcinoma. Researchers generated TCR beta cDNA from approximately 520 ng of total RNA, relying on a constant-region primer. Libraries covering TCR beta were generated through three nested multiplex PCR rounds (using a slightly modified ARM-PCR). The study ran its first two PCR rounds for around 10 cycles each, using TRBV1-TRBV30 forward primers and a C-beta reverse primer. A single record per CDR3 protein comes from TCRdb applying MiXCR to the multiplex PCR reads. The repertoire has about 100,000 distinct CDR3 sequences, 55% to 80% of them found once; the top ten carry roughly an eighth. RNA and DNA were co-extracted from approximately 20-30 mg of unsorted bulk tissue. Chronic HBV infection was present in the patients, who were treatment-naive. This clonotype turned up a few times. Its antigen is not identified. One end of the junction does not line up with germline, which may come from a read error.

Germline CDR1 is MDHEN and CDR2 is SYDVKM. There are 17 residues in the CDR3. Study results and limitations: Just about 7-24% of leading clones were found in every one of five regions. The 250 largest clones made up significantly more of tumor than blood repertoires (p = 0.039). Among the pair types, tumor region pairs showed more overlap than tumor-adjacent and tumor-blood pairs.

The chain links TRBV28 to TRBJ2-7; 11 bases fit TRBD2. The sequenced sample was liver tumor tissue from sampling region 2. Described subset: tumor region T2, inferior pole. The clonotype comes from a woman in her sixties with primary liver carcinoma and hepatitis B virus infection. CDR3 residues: CASNLYSGLADTYEQYF. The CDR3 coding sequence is TGTGCCAGCAATTTATACTCGGGACTAGCGGATACCTACGAGCAGTACTTC.